The T cell receptor (beta chain) under discussion was sequenced for a study of cytomegalovirus exposure and HLA in healthy donors. Findings and limits, study-wide: The study put 150 or so TCR beta chains on its list as cytomegalovirus-associated. The classifier reportedly diagnosed cytomegalovirus status with high specificity and sensitivity.

This clone has a single count. What it recognizes is unknown. Clones were read by immunoSEQ multiplex PCR, and TCRdb kept only the in-frame ones, dropping some. The top ten clones hold 3.1% of a sample with approximately 65,000 clones, approximately 91% of them seen once. Germline V gene data show CDR1 as KGHSH and CDR2 as LQKENI. V was clipped by 4 bases and J by 0 bases, with 9 bases between them. This CDR3 region has 14 residues. This chain joins TRBV18 and TRBJ1-1; D call uncertain. Source material: PBMCs. The TCR originated in a man in his late teens or twenties in good health and CMV-seronegative. CDR3 sequence: CASSLNTLNTEAFF. In DNA form, the CDR3 reads TGTGCCAGCTCACTGAATACTTTGAACACTGAAGCTTTCTTT.